The clone carrying this T cell receptor (beta chain) showed up just a few times. Its cognate antigen is unknown. Individually, cDNA molecules had unique molecular identifiers attached to them. TCRdb re-derived calls from the 5' RACE reads in MiXCR, one entry per CDR3 protein. Altogether tens of thousands of distinct CDR3 sequences are present, 9.5% to 15% being singletons, with the ten largest covering 1.1%. This specimen belongs to a study of early T cells in non-severe SARS-CoV-2 infection. Background on the study: Sequencing targeted bulk RNA from unsorted whole blood, leaving chains unpaired.

General study findings and limits: Private and CD4 specificities were missed by VDJdb matching, skewed to anti-spike CD8.

Germline V lookup: CDR1 SEHNR, CDR2 FQNEAQ (reference sequence). Trimming stripped 3 bases from V and 0 bases from J, with 15 bases between. CDR3 length: 17 amino acids. The chain uses TRBV7-9 and TRBJ2-1; D is uncertain. This TCR was sampled from an adult who was a healthcare worker with PCR-confirmed SARS-CoV-2 infection or an uninfected control (not recorded which). Material: whole blood. This chain's CDR3 is CASSFRRQISSYNEQFF. Here the CDR3 DNA reads TGTGCCAGCAGCTTCCGCCGGCAAATAAGCTCCTACAATGAGCAGTTCTTC.